The clone carrying this T cell receptor beta chain was detected a few times. Its antigen is as yet unknown. TCRbeta library construction was performed incorporating unique molecular identifiers. TCRdb analysed the PCR reads with MiXCR anew, one entry per CDR3 protein. This sample has about 830,000 distinct CDR3 sequences, with roughly 15% found just once. The data belong to a study of T-cell reconstitution after alpha-beta-depleted transplantation in children. Points from the study as a whole: The study reportedly traced alpha-beta T cells about two months after transplant to several hundred expanded graft clones. Several patients had high TCRbeta diversity at day 60; it came from surviving recipient T cells and thymic progenitors. T-cell counts and diversity at one year following transplant were attributed mainly to newly produced T cells.

V dropped 3 bases and J dropped 0 bases, with 15 bases sitting between them. From germline, CDR1 is DFQATT and CDR2 SNEGSKA (reference sequence). This CDR3 comprises 17 residues. The rearrangement joins TRBV20-1 to TRBJ2-6; D is perhaps TRBD1 or TRBD2 (5 bases each). This receptor was identified in a male patient younger than 18 who had a stem cell transplant for acute lymphoblastic leukemia, so the T cells may come from the graft donor. The sample here was PBMCs, mostly from graft donor cells, taken 360 days after TCRalphabeta/CD19-depleted stem cell transplant. CDR3 nucleotide sequence: TGCAGTGCTAGGGGCCGGGACCGAGACTCTGGGGCCAACGTCCTGACTTTC. It translates to CSARGRDRDSGANVLTF.